One and the same sample provided the 13 T cell receptor beta chains below, sequenced in a study of cytomegalovirus exposure and HLA in healthy donors. The table came from immunoSEQ multiplex PCR; TCRdb's copy has only in-frame clones and leaves some out. Among about 140,000 clones listed, 86% were seen once. The sample comprised PBMCs. These receptors were collected from a young man in good health and CMV-seronegative.

The J gene is TRBJ2-3, the V gene TRBV23-1; TRBD2 matches at 15 bases. TRBV23-1 is noted as an ORF with a role that remains uncertain. V lost 1 base and J lost 2; bases outside the gene matches: 13. This CDR3 has 21 residues. CDR3 amino acids: CASSQLIGLAGGPLNTDTQYF. The CDR3 DNA reads as TGCGCCAGCAGTCAATTGATCGGACTAGCGGGGGGGCCTCTTAACACAGATACGCAGTATTTT.

The chain employs TRBV4-1 and TRBJ2-7; 10 nucleotides agree with TRBD1. CDR1 and CDR2 (germline): MGHRA, YSYEKL. J lost 6 bases, V lost 6 bases, and 5 bases had no gene match. This CDR3 spans 13 amino acids. CDR3 in DNA: TGCGCCAGCAGGGGGACAGGGGCCGCCGAGCAGTACTTC. Protein sequence: CASRGTGAAEQYF.

The CDR3 sequence is CASSDFSSETQYF. DNA of the CDR3: TGTGCCAGCAGCGACTTTTCTTCGGAGACCCAGTACTTC. The gene calls are TRBV6-1 and TRBJ2-5, with D unclear. In germline, CDR1 is MNHNS, CDR2 SASEGT. V was cut by 6 bases and J by 5 bases, with 13 bases left in between. This CDR3 contains 13 residues.

This sequence joins TRBV6-5 and TRBJ1-4; 9 bases line up with TRBD1. Per germline, CDR1 MNHEY and CDR2 SVGAGI. V dropped 6 bases and J dropped 7; count of bases not matched to a gene: 3. The length of the CDR3 is 13 residues. CDR3 region: CASRRDRAEKLFF. The CDR3 DNA is TGTGCCAGCAGGCGGGACAGGGCTGAAAAACTGTTTTTT.

J is TRBJ2-2 and V is TRBV11-2, with a possible D match to TRBD1 (6 bases). The CDR3 is made up of 16 amino acids. Trimming took 5 bases from V and 7 from J, leaving 20 bases between them. From germline, CDR1 is SGHAT and CDR2 FQNNGV. CDR3 loop: CASSPWRRGSGGELFF. The DNA of the CDR3 is TGTGCCAGCAGCCCCTGGCGCAGGGGAAGCGGCGGGGAGCTGTTTTTT.

The sample holds one count of this clone. The chain combines TRBV28 with TRBJ2-3; TRBD2 agrees at 7 bases. This CDR3 is 18 amino acids long. From germline, CDR1 is MDHEN and CDR2 SYDVKM. V dropped 5 bases and J dropped 0; count of bases not matched to a gene: 14. The CDR3 nucleotides are TGTGCCAGCAGTCCCTCAGCGGGACTGGGGTCTAGCACAGATACGCAGTATTTT. It translates to CASSPSAGLGSSTDTQYF.

This sequence joins TRBV19 and TRBJ2-3; TRBD1 agrees at 7 bases. This CDR3 has 15 residues. CDR1 and CDR2 (germline): LNHDA, SQIVND (reference sequence). Unmatched junction bases numbered 7, after V lost 6 bases and J lost 1 base. The CDR3 sequence is CASRPPDRGTDTQYF. The CDR3 coding sequence is TGTGCCAGTAGACCCCCCGACAGGGGCACAGATACGCAGTATTTT.

Concerning this clone itself: In the same sample, other DNA sequences code for this CDR3. The genes are TRBV18 and TRBJ2-7; the D gene is possibly TRBD1 (6 bases). V was clipped by 0 bases and J by 0 bases, with 6 bases between them. Germline assignment: CDR1 KGHSH and CDR2 LQKENI. CDR3 length: 14 residues. As DNA, the CDR3 is TGTGCCAGCTCACCACCAGGGGGCTCCTACGAGCAGTACTTC. Amino acids: CASSPPGGSYEQYF.

The rearrangement links TRBV7-9 to TRBJ2-5, with TRBD1 matching 7 bases. The germline CDR1 and CDR2 sequences are SEHNR and FQNEAQ (reference sequence). V lost 2 bases and J lost 4; bases outside the gene matches: 1. CDR3 length: 13 residues. The DNA for the CDR3 is TGTGCCAGCAGCTTAAGACAGGGAGAGACCCAGTACTTC. This sequence encodes CASSLRQGETQYF. The variable domain in full, with the rest retrieved from reference TRBV7-9 and TRBJ2-5, is DTGVSQNPRHKITKRGQNVTFRCDPISEHNRLYWYRQTLGQGPEFLTYFQNEAQLEKSRLLSDRFSAERPKGSFSTLEIQRTEQGDSAMYLCASSLRQGETQYFGPGTRLLVL.

The CDR3 coding sequence is TGCGCCAGCAGTGAGTCTTACAGAGACAGGGGTAGATACGAGCAGTACTTC. The encoded protein is CASSESYRDRGRYEQYF. The chain combines TRBV10-1 with TRBJ2-7; 8 nucleotides line up with TRBD1. Germline V gives CDR1 WNHNN, CDR2 SYGVQD (reference sequence). The CDR3 is 17 amino acids. V trimming: 0 bases; J trimming: 4 bases; junction bases outside the gene matches: 11.

The chain combines TRBV4-3 with TRBJ1-2; no reliable D call. The germline V gene encodes CDR1 LGHNA and CDR2 YSLEER. V gave up 1 base and J gave up 7 bases, with 16 bases separating them. The CDR3 is 15 amino acids. CDR3 protein: CASSQGWGGRTGYTF. CDR3 DNA: TGCGCCAGCAGCCAAGGGTGGGGAGGGAGGACTGGCTACACCTTC.

This clone was observed once. The chain combines TRBV6-1 with TRBJ1-4; maybe TRBD1 (6 bases). The ends were cut back, 8 bases at V and 7 bases at J, with 14 bases in the middle. This CDR3 is 13 amino acids long. The germline V gene encodes CDR1 MNHNS and CDR2 SASEGT. The CDR3 DNA is TGTGCCAGCCGCCGGGGACAAGGTGAAAAACTGTTTTTT. Amino acids: CASRRGQGEKLFF.

This sequence joins TRBV9 and TRBJ1-4; 10 bases match TRBD1. The CDR3 is 13 residues long. Germline CDR1 is SGDLS and CDR2 is YYNGEE. With 2 bases clipped from V and 14 bases from J, the junction kept 6 bases outside the gene matches. CDR3: CASSVRDRGHLFF. CDR3 sequence (DNA): TGTGCCAGCAGCGTCCGGGACAGGGGACATCTGTTTTTT.